This T cell receptor (beta chain) was retrieved from a study of blood T cell repertoires in COVID-19 (dated by TCRdb to the early 2020s). Context from the whole study: The collaborator samples originated in the United States, Italy and Spain and spanned the acute and convalescent phases of COVID-19. The repertoires were released in a freely available public database intended as a resource for research on the immune response to SARS-CoV-2. Where HLA class I and class II types were available, the types were taken from metadata supplied by the sample provider, not from assay-based typing. Samples were obtained from the ongoing ImmuneRACE study (first 160 participants) and from 1,000 to 1,500 subjects provided by 6 global collaborators. The sample metadata nearly always contained a de-identified subject ID, COVID-19 status, age in years and sex. Deeply sampled blood TCRbeta repertoires from subjects exposed to, actively infected with, or recovered from COVID-19 were included in the dataset. The material from the prospective study consisted of cDNA or gDNA derived from T cells, B-cell-depleted T cells, or PBMCs.

The germline V gene supplies CDR1 SGHAT and CDR2 FQNNGV. V lost 2 bases and J lost 2 bases; the stretch between them is 9 bases long. Including cysteine and phenylalanine, the CDR3 has 14 amino acids. The retained sequence is limited to the CDR3, 42 bases, with the frame set at the first base. Another Seattle source contributed samples from volunteer blood donors who had recovered from COVID-19. The collaborating institutions used their own protocols to collect whole blood in K2EDTA tubes. Collaborator samples were shipped for TCRbeta analysis as frozen whole blood, isolated PBMCs, or DNA extracted from either sample type. The paper's findings and limits, for the study overall: The quantity of clinical and demographic metadata differed by source and by participant and was supplied without curation.

This clone was recorded a few times. The clone's antigen remains unknown. No qualities accompany the bases; no much larger clone lies one base away. TCRbeta CDR3 regions were amplified from genomic DNA using the immunoSEQ Assay, a bias-controlled multiplex PCR. The original methods were these. The number of nucleated cells in each sample was estimated by amplification of reference gene primers within the assay. To quantify the absolute abundance of each unique TCRbeta CDR3 rearrangement, sequence reads were collapsed and filtered. For each sample, productive Simpson clonality was calculated as the square root of Simpson's diversity index across productive rearrangements. TCRdb provides this immuneACCESS table in a form limited to in-frame rearrangements. Some clones are lacking; in checked studies, under half of them reflect an unresolved V gene, and why the rest are absent is not known. V, J and clone size are those of that table, while D and trimming were read from the DNA. This sample is represented by some 260,000 clones; 88% of them were singletons. The ten largest make up about 0.99% of the sample.

The specimen was peripheral blood. Rearrangement joined TRBV11-2 to TRBJ1-2; the D gene assignment is ambiguous. The clonotype was recovered from a woman in her forties who had recovered from COVID-19. The DNA is as follows: TGTGCCAGCAGCTTACAAACGGGGAACTATGGCTACACCTTC. It codes for CASSLQTGNYGYTF.